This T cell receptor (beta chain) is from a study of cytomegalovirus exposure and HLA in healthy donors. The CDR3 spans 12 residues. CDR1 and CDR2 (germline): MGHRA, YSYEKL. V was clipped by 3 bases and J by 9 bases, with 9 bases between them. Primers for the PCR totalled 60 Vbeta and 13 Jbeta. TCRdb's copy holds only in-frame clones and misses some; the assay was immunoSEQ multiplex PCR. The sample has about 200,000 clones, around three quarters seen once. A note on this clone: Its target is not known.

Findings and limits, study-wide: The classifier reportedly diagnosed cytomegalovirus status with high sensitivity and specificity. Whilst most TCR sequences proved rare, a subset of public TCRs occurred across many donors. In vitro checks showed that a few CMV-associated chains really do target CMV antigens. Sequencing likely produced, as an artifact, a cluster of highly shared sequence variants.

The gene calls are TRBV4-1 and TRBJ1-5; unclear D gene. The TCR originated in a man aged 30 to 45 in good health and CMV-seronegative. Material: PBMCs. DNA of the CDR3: TGCGCCAGCAGCCATCCCGGAGGGCCCCAGCATTTT. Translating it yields CASSHPGGPQHF.